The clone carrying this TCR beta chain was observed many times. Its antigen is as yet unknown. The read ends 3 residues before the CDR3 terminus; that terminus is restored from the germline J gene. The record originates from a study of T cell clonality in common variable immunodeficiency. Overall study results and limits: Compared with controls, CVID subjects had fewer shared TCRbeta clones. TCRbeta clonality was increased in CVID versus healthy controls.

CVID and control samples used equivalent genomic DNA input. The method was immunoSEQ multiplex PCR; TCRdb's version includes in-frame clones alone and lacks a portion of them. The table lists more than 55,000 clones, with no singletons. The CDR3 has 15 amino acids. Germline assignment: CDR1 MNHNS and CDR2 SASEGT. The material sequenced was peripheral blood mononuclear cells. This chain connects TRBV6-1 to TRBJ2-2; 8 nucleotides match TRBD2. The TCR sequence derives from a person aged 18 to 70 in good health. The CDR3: CASSVSGGVNEKLFF. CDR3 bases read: TGTGCCAGCAGTGTTTCGGGAGGGGTCAATGAAAAG.